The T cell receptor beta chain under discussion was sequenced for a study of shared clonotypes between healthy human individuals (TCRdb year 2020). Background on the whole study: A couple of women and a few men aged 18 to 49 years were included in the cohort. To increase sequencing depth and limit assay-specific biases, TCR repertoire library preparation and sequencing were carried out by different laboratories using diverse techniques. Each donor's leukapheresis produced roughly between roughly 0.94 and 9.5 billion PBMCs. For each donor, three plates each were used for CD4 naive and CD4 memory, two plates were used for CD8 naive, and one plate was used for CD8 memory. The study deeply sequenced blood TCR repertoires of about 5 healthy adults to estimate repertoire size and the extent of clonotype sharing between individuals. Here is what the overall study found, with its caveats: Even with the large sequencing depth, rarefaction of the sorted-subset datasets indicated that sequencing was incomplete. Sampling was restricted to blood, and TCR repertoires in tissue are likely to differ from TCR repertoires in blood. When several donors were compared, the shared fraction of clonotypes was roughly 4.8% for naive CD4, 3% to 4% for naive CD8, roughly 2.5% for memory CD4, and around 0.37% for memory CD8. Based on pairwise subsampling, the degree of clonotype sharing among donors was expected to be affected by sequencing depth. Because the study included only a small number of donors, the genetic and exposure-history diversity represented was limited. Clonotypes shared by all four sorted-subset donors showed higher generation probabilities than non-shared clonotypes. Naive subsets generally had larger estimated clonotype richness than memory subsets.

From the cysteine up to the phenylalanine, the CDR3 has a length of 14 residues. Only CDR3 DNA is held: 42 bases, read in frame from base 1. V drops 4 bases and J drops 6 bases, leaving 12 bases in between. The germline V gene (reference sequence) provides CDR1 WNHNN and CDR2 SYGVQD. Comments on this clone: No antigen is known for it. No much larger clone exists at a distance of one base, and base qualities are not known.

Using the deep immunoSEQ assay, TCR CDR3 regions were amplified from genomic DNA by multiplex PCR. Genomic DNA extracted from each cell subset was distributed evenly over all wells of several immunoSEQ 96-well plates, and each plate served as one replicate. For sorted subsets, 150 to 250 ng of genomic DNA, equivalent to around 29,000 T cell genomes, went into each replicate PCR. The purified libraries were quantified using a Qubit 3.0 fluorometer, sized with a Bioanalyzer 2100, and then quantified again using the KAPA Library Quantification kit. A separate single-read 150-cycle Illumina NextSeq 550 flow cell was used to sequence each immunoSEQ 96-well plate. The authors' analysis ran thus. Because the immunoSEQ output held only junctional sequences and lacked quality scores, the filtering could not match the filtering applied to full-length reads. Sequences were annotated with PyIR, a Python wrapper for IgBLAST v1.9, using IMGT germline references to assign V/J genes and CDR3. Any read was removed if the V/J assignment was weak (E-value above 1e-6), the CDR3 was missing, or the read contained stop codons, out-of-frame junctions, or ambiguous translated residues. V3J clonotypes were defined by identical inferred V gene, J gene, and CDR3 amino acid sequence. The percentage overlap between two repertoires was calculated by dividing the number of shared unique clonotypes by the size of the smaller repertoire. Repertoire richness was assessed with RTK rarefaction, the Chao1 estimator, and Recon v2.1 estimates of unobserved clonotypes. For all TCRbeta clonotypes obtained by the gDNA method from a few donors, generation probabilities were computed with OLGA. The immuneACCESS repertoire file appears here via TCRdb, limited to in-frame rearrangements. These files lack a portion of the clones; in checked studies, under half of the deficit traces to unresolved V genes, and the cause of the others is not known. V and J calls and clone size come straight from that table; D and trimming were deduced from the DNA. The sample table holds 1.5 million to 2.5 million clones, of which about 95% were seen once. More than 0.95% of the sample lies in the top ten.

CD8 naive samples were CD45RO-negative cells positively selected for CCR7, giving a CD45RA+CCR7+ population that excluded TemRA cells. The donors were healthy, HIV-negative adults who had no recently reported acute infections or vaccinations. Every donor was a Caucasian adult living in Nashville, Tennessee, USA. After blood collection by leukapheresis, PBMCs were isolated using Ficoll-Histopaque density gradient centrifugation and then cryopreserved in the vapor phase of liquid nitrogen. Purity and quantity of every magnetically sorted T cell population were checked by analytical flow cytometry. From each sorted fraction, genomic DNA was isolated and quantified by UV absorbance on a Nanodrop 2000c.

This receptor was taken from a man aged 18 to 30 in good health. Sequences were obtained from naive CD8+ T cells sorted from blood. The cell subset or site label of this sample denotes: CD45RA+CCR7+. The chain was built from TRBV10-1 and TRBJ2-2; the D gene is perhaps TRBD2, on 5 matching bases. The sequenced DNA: TGCGCCAGCAGTGGAGTGGGGAGCGCCGGGGAGCTGTTTTTT. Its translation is CASSGVGSAGELFF.